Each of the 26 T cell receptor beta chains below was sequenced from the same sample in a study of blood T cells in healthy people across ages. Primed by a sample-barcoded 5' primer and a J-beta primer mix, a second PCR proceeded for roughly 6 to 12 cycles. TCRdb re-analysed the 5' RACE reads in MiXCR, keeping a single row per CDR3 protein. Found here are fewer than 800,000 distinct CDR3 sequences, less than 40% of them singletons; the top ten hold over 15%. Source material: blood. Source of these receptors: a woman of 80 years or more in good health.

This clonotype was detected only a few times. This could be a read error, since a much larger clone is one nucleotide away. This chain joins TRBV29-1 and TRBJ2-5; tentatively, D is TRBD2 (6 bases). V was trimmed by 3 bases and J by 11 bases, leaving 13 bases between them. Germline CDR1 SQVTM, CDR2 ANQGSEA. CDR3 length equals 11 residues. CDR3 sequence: CSVDVGGKQYF. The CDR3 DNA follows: TGCAGCGTTGACGTGGGCGGGAAGCAGTACTTC.

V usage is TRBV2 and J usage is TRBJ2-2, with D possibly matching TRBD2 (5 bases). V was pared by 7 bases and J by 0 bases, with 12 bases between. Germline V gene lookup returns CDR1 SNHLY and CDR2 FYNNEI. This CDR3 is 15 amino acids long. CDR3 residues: CASNRRTANTGELFF. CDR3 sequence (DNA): TGTGCCAGCAATCGGAGGACGGCGAACACCGGGGAGCTGTTTTTT.

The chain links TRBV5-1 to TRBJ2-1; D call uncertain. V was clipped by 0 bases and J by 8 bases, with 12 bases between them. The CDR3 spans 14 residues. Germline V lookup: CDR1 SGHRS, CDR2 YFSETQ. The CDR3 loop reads CASSLGLGKDEQFF. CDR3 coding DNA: TGCGCCAGCAGCTTGGGGTTGGGGAAGGATGAGCAGTTCTTC. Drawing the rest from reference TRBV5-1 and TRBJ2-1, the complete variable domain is KAGVTQTPRYLIKTRGQQVTLSCSPISGHRSVSWYQQTPGQGLQFLFEYFSETQRNKGNFPGRFSGRQFSNSRSEMNVSTLELGDSALYLCASSLGLGKDEQFFGPGTRLTVL.

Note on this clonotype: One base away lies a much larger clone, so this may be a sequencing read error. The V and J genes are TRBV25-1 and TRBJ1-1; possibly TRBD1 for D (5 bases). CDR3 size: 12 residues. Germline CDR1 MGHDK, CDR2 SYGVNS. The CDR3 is CASWGPNTEALF. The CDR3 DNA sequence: TGTGCCAGCTGGGGCCCGAACACTGAAGCTCTCTTT.

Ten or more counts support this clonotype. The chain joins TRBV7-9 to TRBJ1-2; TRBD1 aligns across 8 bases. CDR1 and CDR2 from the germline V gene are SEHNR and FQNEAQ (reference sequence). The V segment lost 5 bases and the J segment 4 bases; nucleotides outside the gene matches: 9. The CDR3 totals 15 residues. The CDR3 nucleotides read TGTGCCAGCAGCGATCGAACAGGGGGAATCTATGGCTACACCTTC. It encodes CASSDRTGGIYGYTF.

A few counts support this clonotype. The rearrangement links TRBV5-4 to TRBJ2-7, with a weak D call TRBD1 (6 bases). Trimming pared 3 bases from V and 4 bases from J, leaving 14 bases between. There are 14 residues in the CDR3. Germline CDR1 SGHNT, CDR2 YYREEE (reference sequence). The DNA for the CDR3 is TGTGCCAGCAGCTGGGAGCGGCAGGGGTACGAGCAGTACTTC. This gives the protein CASSWERQGYEQYF. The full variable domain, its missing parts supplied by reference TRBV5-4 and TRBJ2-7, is ETGVTQSPTHLIKTRGQQVTLRCSSQSGHNTVSWYQQALGQGPQFIFQYYREEENGRGNFPPRFSGLQFPNYSSELNVNALELDDSALYLCASSWERQGYEQYFGPGTRLTVT.

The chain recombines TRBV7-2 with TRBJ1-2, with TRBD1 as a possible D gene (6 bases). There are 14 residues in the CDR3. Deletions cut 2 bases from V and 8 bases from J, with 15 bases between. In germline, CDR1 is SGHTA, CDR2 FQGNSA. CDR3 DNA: TGTGCCAGCAGCTTAAGGGGGGATCTGGGCGGCTACACCTTC. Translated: CASSLRGDLGGYTF.

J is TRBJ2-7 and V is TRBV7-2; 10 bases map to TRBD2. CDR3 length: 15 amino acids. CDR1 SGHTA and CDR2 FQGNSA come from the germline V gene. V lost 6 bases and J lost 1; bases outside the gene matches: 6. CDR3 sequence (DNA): TGTGCCAGCAGACAGCGAGCGGGGGGGTCCTACGAGCAGTACTTC. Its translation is CASRQRAGGSYEQYF.

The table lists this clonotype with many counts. In DNA, the CDR3 is TGCGCCAGCAGCTTGGGGGACCAACAGGGTAACTATGGCTACACCTTC. It is translated as CASSLGDQQGNYGYTF. The gene calls are TRBV5-1 and TRBJ1-2, with D perhaps TRBD1 (6 bases). V lost 0 bases, J lost 1 base, and 13 bases lay in between. Germline lookup yields CDR1 SGHRS and CDR2 YFSETQ. This CDR3 has 16 residues.

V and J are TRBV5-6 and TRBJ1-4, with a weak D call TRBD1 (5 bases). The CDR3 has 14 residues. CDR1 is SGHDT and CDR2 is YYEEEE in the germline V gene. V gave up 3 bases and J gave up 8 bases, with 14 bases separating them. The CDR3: CASSYRAEGEKLFF. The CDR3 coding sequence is TGTGCCAGCAGCTACCGGGCCGAGGGGGAAAAACTGTTTTTT. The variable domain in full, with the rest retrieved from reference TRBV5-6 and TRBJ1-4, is DAGVTQSPTHLIKTRGQQVTLRCSPKSGHDTVSWYQQALGQGPQFIFQYYEEEERQRGNFPDRFSGHQFPNYSSELNVNALLLGDSALYLCASSYRAEGEKLFFGSGTQLSVL.

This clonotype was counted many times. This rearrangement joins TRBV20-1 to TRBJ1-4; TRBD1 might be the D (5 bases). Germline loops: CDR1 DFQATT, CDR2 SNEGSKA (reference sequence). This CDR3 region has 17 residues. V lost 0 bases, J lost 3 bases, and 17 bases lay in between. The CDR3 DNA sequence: TGCAGTGCTAGAGATTCGAAGGGGATAAGGGCTAATGAAAAACTGTTTTTT. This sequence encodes CSARDSKGIRANEKLFF.

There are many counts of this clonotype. The CDR3 DNA reads TGCAGTGCTAGTCCCCGTGGGACAGGCTACTATGGCTACACCTTC. It translates to CSASPRGTGYYGYTF. This chain links TRBV20-1 with TRBJ1-2, with 8 positions matching TRBD1. The CDR3 is 15 residues long. Per germline, CDR1 DFQATT and CDR2 SNEGSKA (reference sequence). V lost 3 bases, J lost 3 bases, and 9 bases stayed unmatched.

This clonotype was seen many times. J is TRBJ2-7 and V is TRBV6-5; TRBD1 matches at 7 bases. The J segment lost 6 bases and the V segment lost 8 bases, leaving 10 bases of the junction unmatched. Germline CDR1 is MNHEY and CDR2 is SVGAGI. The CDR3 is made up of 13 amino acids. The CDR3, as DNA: TGTGCCAGCCAAGGGGGCAGATCGGGCGAGCAGTACTTC. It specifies CASQGGRSGEQYF.

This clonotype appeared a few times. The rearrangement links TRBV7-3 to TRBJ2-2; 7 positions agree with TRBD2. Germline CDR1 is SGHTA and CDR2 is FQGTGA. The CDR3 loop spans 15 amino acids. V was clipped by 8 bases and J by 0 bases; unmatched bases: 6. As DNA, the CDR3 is TGTGCCAGCCAACTTGGGGGGGCGAACACCGGGGAGCTGTTTTTT. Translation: CASQLGGANTGELFF. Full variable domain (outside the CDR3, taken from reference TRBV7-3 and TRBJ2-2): GAGVSQTPSNKVTEKGKYVELRCDPISGHTALYWYRQSLGQGPEFLIYFQGTGAADDSGLPNDRFFAVRPEGSVSTLKIQRTERGDSAVYLCASQLGGANTGELFFGEGSRLTVL.

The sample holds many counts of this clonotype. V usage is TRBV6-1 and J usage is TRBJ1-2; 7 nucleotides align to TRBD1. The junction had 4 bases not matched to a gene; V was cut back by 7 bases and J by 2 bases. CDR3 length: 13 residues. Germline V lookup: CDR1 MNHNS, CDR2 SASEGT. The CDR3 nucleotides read TGTGCCAGCAACCCGGGACAGAACTATGGCTACACCTTC. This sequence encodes CASNPGQNYGYTF.

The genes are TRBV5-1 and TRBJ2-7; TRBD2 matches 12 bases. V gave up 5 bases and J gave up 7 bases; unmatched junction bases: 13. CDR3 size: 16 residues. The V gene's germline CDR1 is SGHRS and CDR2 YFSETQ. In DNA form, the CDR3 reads TGCGCCAGCAGTTTGACTCAAGGACTAGCGGGGAATGAGCAGTACTTC. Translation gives CASSLTQGLAGNEQYF.

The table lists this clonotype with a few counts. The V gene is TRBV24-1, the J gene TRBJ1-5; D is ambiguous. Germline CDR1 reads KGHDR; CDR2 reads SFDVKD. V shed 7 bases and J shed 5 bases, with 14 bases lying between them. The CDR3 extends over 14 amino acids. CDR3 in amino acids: CATSEGLTDQPQHF. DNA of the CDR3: TGTGCCACCAGCGAAGGCTTGACCGATCAGCCCCAGCATTTT.

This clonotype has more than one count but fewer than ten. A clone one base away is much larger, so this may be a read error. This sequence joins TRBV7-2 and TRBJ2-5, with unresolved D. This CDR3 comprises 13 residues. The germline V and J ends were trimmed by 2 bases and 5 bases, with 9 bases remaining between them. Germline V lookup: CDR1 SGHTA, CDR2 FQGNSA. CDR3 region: CASSLSRCETQYF. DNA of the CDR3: TGTGCCAGCAGCTTATCGAGATGTGAGACCCAGTACTTC.

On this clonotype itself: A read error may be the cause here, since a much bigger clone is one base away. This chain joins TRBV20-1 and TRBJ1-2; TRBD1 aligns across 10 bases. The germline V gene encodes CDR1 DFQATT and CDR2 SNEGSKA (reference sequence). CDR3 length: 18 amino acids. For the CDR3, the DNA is TGCAGTACTAGAGCGGGAGCGAGACAGGGGGCTCCCATCGATGGCTACACCTTC. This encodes CSTRAGARQGAPIDGYTF.

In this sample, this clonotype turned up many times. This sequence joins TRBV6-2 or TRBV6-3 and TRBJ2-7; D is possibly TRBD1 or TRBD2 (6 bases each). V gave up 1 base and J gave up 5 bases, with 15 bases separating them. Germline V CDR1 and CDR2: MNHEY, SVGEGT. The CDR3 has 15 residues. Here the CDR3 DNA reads TGTGCCAGCAGTTACTTTTCCGGGGGCCGGGACGAGCAGTACTTC. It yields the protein CASSYFSGGRDEQYF.

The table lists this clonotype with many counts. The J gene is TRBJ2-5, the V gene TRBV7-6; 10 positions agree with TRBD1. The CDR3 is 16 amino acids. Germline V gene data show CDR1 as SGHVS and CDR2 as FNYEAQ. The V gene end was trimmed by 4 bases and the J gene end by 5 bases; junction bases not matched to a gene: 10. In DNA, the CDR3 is TGTGCCAGCAGCTGGAGGGACAGGGGAGTGAGTGAGACCCAGTACTTC. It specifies CASSWRDRGVSETQYF. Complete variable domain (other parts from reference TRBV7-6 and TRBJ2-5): GAGVSQSPRYKVTKRGQDVALRCDPISGHVSLYWYRQALGQGPEFLTYFNYEAQQDKSGLPNDRFSAERPEGSISTLTIQRTEQRDSAMYRCASSWRDRGVSETQYFGPGTRLLVL.

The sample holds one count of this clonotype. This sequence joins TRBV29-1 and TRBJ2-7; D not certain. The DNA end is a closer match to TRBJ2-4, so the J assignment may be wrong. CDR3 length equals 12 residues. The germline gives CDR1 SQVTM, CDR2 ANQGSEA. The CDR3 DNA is TGCAGCGTTCAGGTAGCCAAAAACATTCAGTACTTC. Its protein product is CSVQVAKNIQYF.

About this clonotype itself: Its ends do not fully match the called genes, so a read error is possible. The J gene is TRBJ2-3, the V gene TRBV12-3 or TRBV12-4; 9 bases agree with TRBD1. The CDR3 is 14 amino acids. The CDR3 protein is CASSVTGGADAQYF. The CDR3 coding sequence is TGTGCCAGCAGTGTGACAGGGGGAGCAGATGCGCAGTATTTT.

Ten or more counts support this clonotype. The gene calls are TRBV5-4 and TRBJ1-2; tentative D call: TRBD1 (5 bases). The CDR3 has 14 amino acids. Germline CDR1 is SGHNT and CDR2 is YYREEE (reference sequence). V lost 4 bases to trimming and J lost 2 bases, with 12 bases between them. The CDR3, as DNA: TGTGCCAGCAGCAACGGGGGGATAAACTATGGCTACACCTTC. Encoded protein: CASSNGGINYGYTF.

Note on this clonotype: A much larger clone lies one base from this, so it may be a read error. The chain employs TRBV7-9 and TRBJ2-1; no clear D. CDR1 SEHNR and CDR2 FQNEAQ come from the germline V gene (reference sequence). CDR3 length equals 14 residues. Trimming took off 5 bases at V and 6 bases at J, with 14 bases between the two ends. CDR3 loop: CASSPETYRNEQFF. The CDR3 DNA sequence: TGTGCCAGCAGCCCAGAAACCTATCGCAATGAGCAGTTCTTC.

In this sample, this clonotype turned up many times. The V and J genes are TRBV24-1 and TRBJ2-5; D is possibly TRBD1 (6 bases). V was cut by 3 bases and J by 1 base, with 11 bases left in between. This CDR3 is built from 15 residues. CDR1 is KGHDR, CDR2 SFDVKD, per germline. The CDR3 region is CATSDPRTVQETQYF. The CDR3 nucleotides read TGTGCCACCAGTGATCCCAGGACAGTCCAAGAGACCCAGTACTTC.